What follows are 5 T cell receptor beta chains derived from one specimen sequenced in a study of blood T cell repertoires in COVID-19. TCRdb keeps only in-frame clones here, not all; method: immunoSEQ multiplex PCR. The sample carries about 200,000 clones, about 87% recorded once. Sequenced material: peripheral blood. Receptors were obtained from a man aged 60-69 years with acute or convalescent COVID-19.

CDR3 DNA sequence: TGTGCCAGCAGCTTGGGGCAGGGCAGCTCCTACGAGCAGTACTTC. Its translation is CASSLGQGSSYEQYF. The chain combines TRBV5-5 with TRBJ2-7, with D maybe TRBD1 (5 bases). Germline-derived CDR1 and CDR2 are SGHKS and YYEKEE (reference sequence). The length of the CDR3 is 15 residues. V lost 0 bases and J 0 bases, leaving 10 bases between the germline ends.

CDR3 region: CASSLGPGQGYNEQFF. The CDR3 DNA is TGTGCCAGCAGCTTAGGGCCCGGACAGGGGTACAATGAGCAGTTCTTC. V gene TRBV11-3 combines with J gene TRBJ2-1; 9 positions match TRBD1. Germline V gene sequence: CDR1 SGHNT, CDR2 YENEEA. There are 16 residues in the CDR3. J lost 4 bases, V lost 1 base, and 5 bases had no gene match.

The chain uses TRBV25-1 and TRBJ1-1; D is perhaps TRBD1 (6 bases). This CDR3 comprises 14 residues. Trimming took 6 bases from V and 1 from J, leaving 12 bases between them. CDR1 and CDR2 from the germline V gene are MGHDK and SYGVNS. The CDR3 protein is CASSPGGANTEAFF. The CDR3 region has the DNA TGTGCCAGCAGCCCTGGGGGGGCGAACACTGAAGCTTTCTTT.

The CDR3 DNA sequence: TGTGCCAGCATGGTCGGTAATTCACCCCTCCACTTT. Translation gives CASMVGNSPLHF. The chain uses TRBV6-5 and TRBJ1-6; unclear D gene. The CDR3 covers 12 residues. The germline V gene encodes CDR1 MNHEY and CDR2 SVGAGI. Trimming removed 7 bases from V and 6 bases from J, with 7 bases in between.

The chain is built from TRBV11-2 and TRBJ1-5; D might be TRBD1 (6 bases). Trimming stripped 5 bases from V and 0 bases from J, with 11 bases between. Germline V gene data show CDR1 as SGHAT and CDR2 as FQNNGV. The CDR3 runs to 15 residues. This CDR3 is CASSPQGFSNQPQHF. The CDR3 DNA follows: TGTGCCAGCAGCCCCCAGGGGTTTAGCAATCAGCCCCAGCATTTT.